This entry lists 19 T cell receptor beta chains sequenced from one sample in a study of Ad26.COV2.S vaccination and SARS-CoV-2 variants (dated by TCRdb to the early 2020s). Receptor amplification or capture employed the immunoSEQ multiplex PCR assay. Sourced from immuneACCESS, this table was stored by TCRdb with only in-frame sequences that have V and J called. A share of the clones is absent; for the studies checked, an unresolved V gene accounts for under half, and the remainder has no known explanation. This sample has approximately 360,000 clones in its table, and about 80% of those were observed once. The ten most abundant clones make up approximately 7.8% of the sample. This specimen's treatment or condition label, per the study, means: approximately 18 received Ad26.COV2.S at low or high dose, single or two shots; about 5 received placebo; per-sample allocation not given. Repertoires of vaccine and placebo recipients were sequenced from samples taken on day 63 after the first injection.

The specimen was peripheral blood, collected in a trial of Ad26.COV2.S vaccine versus placebo. These receptors were obtained from a person between 18 and 65 years old who received the Ad26.COV2.S COVID-19 vaccine or a placebo.

The chain links TRBV7-6 to TRBJ2-5; D not certain. The CDR3 extends over 16 amino acids. The ends were cut back, 0 bases at V and 1 base at J, with 12 bases in the middle. The germline CDR1 and CDR2 sequences are SGHVS and FNYEAQ. CDR3 sequence reads: CASSLAAPVGQETQYF. The CDR3 nucleotides read TGTGCCAGCAGCTTAGCGGCACCCGTAGGCCAAGAGACCCAGTACTTC.

There are a few counts of this clone. The chain couples TRBV11-2 to TRBJ2-1; 7 bases are shared with TRBD2. The germline CDR1 and CDR2 sequences are SGHAT and FQNNGV. The CDR3 totals 15 residues. Trimming took 5 bases from V and 0 from J; bases not matched to a gene: 4. The CDR3 reads CASSLLAASYNEQFF. In DNA form, the CDR3 reads TGTGCCAGCAGCCTCCTAGCGGCCTCCTACAATGAGCAGTTCTTC.

The chain joins TRBV11-2 to TRBJ1-2; possible D gene TRBD1, 5 bases. V was clipped by 0 bases and J by 8 bases, with 10 bases between them. This CDR3 has 13 residues. The germline gives CDR1 SGHAT, CDR2 FQNNGV. CDR3 amino acids: CASSLEQAGGYTF. In DNA form, the CDR3 reads TGTGCCAGCAGCTTAGAACAGGCCGGCGGCTACACCTTC.

The chain employs TRBV28 and TRBJ1-5, with unresolved D. Germline V gives CDR1 MDHEN, CDR2 SYDVKM. This CDR3 is built from 13 residues. V was cut by 5 bases and J by 2 bases, with 7 bases left in between. The CDR3 spells CASSPWGNQPQHF. The CDR3 nucleotides are TGTGCCAGCAGTCCGTGGGGCAATCAGCCCCAGCATTTT. Filled out from reference TRBV28 and TRBJ1-5, the complete variable domain reads DVKVTQSSRYLVKRTGEKVFLECVQDMDHENMFWYRQDPGLGLRLIYFSYDVKMKEKGDIPEGYSVSREKKERFSLILESASTNQTSMYLCASSPWGNQPQHFGDGTRLSIL.

The CDR3 reads CASSFAPGRQTDTQYF. In DNA form, the CDR3 reads TGCGCCAGCAGCTTCGCTCCAGGGCGTCAAACAGATACGCAGTATTTT. This chain links TRBV5-1 with TRBJ2-3; TRBD1 is a possible D gene (5 bases). From germline, CDR1 is SGHRS and CDR2 YFSETQ. Trimming pared 2 bases from V and 3 bases from J, leaving 16 bases between. There are 16 residues in the CDR3.

This CDR3 reads CASSEEGLLHYEQYF. CDR3 DNA: TGTGCCAGCAGTGAAGAGGGACTACTACACTACGAGCAGTACTTC. The chain combines TRBV6-4 with TRBJ2-7; 7 bases fit TRBD2. Germline V gene lookup returns CDR1 MRHNA and CDR2 SNTAGT. After removal of 3 bases from V and 3 bases from J, the junction contained 8 bases not matched to a gene. The CDR3 sequence is 15 residues long.

This clone was seen only a few times. The V and J genes are TRBV11-2 and TRBJ2-1; 8 bases agree with TRBD2. Germline CDR1 reads SGHAT; CDR2 reads FQNNGV. The CDR3 loop spans 17 amino acids. The J segment lost 2 bases and the V segment lost 8 bases, leaving 14 bases of the junction unmatched. The CDR3 DNA reads as TGTGCCAGCCGGGGCGCTGGTTTCGGGAGGGCCTACAATGAGCAGTTCTTC. Translating gives CASRGAGFGRAYNEQFF.

This clone was seen only once. The chain employs TRBV6-5 and TRBJ2-7; the D is unclear. This CDR3 has 14 amino acids. Trimming removed 8 bases from V and 5 bases from J, with 19 bases in between. Germline V lookup: CDR1 MNHEY, CDR2 SVGAGI. CDR3 DNA: TGTGCCAGCGTTGAGTCCCACCACGCCGACGAGCAGTACTTC. It encodes CASVESHHADEQYF.

The V call is TRBV4-2, the J call TRBJ2-2, with TRBD2 matching 12 bases. CDR1 LGHNA and CDR2 YNFKEQ come from the germline V gene. V shed 0 bases and J 2 bases; nucleotides not matched to a gene: 4. The CDR3 is 18 amino acids. CDR3 sequence reads: CASSQDGTSGLNTGELFF. In DNA, the CDR3 is TGTGCCAGCAGCCAAGATGGGACTAGCGGGCTAAACACCGGGGAGCTGTTTTTT.

The J gene is TRBJ2-3, the V gene TRBV7-2; D may be TRBD1 or TRBD2 (5 bases each). V was pared by 1 base and J by 10 bases, with 18 bases between. Germline V lookup: CDR1 SGHTA, CDR2 FQGNSA. This CDR3 spans 15 amino acids. CDR3 residues: CASSLGGTLRRAQYF. The CDR3 DNA sequence: TGTGCCAGCAGCTTAGGAGGGACCCTTCGTAGAGCGCAGTATTTT.

This chain joins TRBV10-3 and TRBJ2-7; D is perhaps TRBD1 (7 bases). V shed 8 bases and J shed 0 bases, with 14 bases lying between them. The CDR3 has 14 amino acids. Germline V CDR1 and CDR2: ENHRY, SYGVKD. CDR3 DNA: TGTGCCATCGGAGGGGGACAGAACTCCTACGAGCAGTACTTC. Protein sequence: CAIGGGQNSYEQYF.

The chain couples TRBV4-1 to TRBJ1-1; D ambiguous. Germline V CDR1 and CDR2: MGHRA, YSYEKL. With 3 bases removed from V and 5 bases from J, the gap between germline ends came to 16 bases. The CDR3 contains 15 residues. The CDR3 region is CASSHHPSRGTEAFF. In DNA form, the CDR3 reads TGCGCCAGCAGCCACCACCCGAGTCGGGGAACTGAAGCTTTCTTT.

The V call is TRBV19, the J call TRBJ2-7; D unresolved. In germline, CDR1 is LNHDA, CDR2 SQIVND (reference sequence). CDR3 length equals 13 residues. Trimming left V 5 bases short and J 3 bases short, with 11 bases between. The CDR3 DNA sequence: TGTGCCAGTAGTTTCCTTCCGGGCTACGAGCAGTACTTC. Protein: CASSFLPGYEQYF.

Only one count was recorded for this clone. The chain has TRBV24-1 and TRBJ2-5, with TRBD2 matching over 11 bases. The junction had 3 bases not matched to a gene; V was cut back by 3 bases and J by 4 bases. The CDR3 totals 15 residues. Germline V gene lookup returns CDR1 KGHDR and CDR2 SFDVKD. The CDR3 spells CATSDPGTSGETQYF. The DNA for the CDR3 is TGTGCCACCAGTGATCCCGGGACTAGCGGAGAGACCCAGTACTTC.

The chain uses TRBV11-1 and TRBJ2-5; D gene ambiguous. CDR3 length: 14 amino acids. Germline CDR1 SGHAT, CDR2 FQDESV (reference sequence). Trimming shortened V by 2 bases and J by 5 bases, and 12 bases separated the two germline ends. Here the CDR3 DNA reads TGTGCCAGCAGCTTAAGTGGGATCTTGGAGACCCAGTACTTC. This gives the protein CASSLSGILETQYF.

The DNA of the CDR3 is TGCGCCAGCAGCCCAGGGGGCTACGATTCACCCCTCCACTTT. Translating it yields CASSPGGYDSPLHF. The chain carries TRBV4-1 and TRBJ1-6, with 8 nucleotides matching TRBD1. This CDR3 region has 14 residues. V shed 4 bases and J 8 bases; nucleotides not matched to a gene: 4. The germline CDR1 and CDR2 sequences are MGHRA and YSYEKL.

The gene calls are TRBV5-6 and TRBJ1-2; 9 bases are a match to TRBD1. The V and J ends lost 6 bases and 6 bases, in that order; junction bases with no gene match: 6. Germline CDR1 and CDR2: SGHDT and YYEEEE. The CDR3 sequence is 13 residues long. CDR3 sequence: CASTSDRGDGYTF. CDR3 nucleotide sequence: TGTGCCAGCACCTCGGACAGGGGAGATGGCTACACCTTC.

The rearrangement joins TRBV29-1 to TRBJ2-1, with D tentatively TRBD2 (6 bases). With 3 bases removed from V and 8 bases from J, the gap between germline ends came to 17 bases. Germline CDR1 reads SQVTM; CDR2 reads ANQGSEA. The length of the CDR3 is 14 residues. CDR3 coding DNA: TGCAGCGTTGAGGAGGGATTGATCAGAGATGAGCAGTTCTTC. Translating gives CSVEEGLIRDEQFF.

This chain connects TRBV6-5 to TRBJ1-2, with D possibly being TRBD1 (6 bases). Germline CDR1 is MNHEY and CDR2 is SVGAGI. The V and J ends lost 0 bases and 4 bases respectively, with 12 bases between them. This CDR3 contains 15 residues. The CDR3, as DNA: TGTGCCAGCAGTTACTCGAGCGGACAGTTCTATGGCTACACCTTC. Its translation is CASSYSSGQFYGYTF.